The clone carrying this TCR beta chain was detected only once. Library input was 1.5 to 2 micrograms of DNA from cryopreserved PBMCs. Repertoires were generated with immunoSEQ multiplex PCR, while TCRdb's copy carries only in-frame clones and drops some. Of some 200,000 clones listed, roughly three quarters are singletons. This entry comes from a study of cytotoxic CD8 clonotypes in ibrutinib-treated CLL. Trimming left V 4 bases short and J 3 bases short, with 11 bases between. Germline-derived CDR1 and CDR2 are SGHKS and YYEKEE (reference sequence). This CDR3 has 13 residues. This material consisted of PBMCs, taken after 12 months of ibrutinib treatment. The source is a human donor with chronic lymphocytic leukemia. The rearrangement links TRBV5-5 to TRBJ2-7; tentative D call: TRBD2 (5 bases). DNA of the CDR3: TGTGCCAGCAGCCCGGACTCGTTCTACGAGCAGTACTTC. It specifies CASSPDSFYEQYF.